This T cell receptor beta chain was captured by sequencing in a study of radiotherapy plus CTLA-4 blockade in lung cancer. General study results and limits: In blood, tumor-derived TCR clones expanded after radiotherapy plus ipilimumab.

Focal radiation plus CTLA-4 blockade with ipilimumab was administered to patients who had chemo-refractory metastatic non-small-cell lung cancer. V was shortened by 0 bases and J by 3 bases, with 9 bases between the two germline ends. The CDR3 is made up of 14 amino acids. The V gene's germline CDR1 is SGDLS and CDR2 YYNGEE. In regard to this clone: The antigen is not known.

Sequenced by immunoSEQ multiplex PCR; TCRdb stores in-frame clones only, minus some. The data hold 40,000 to 60,000 clones, with 75% to 90% observed a single time. The chain uses TRBV9 and TRBJ1-1; TRBD1 is a possible D gene (5 bases). This clonotype originated in a human donor with non-small cell lung cancer who had stable disease on radiotherapy plus ipilimumab. Sequenced material: peripheral blood, taken from a patient treated with radiotherapy plus ipilimumab. The CDR3 loop is CASSVGGRDTEAFF. CDR3 nucleotides: TGTGCCAGCAGCGTAGGGGGGAGGGACACTGAAGCTTTCTTT.